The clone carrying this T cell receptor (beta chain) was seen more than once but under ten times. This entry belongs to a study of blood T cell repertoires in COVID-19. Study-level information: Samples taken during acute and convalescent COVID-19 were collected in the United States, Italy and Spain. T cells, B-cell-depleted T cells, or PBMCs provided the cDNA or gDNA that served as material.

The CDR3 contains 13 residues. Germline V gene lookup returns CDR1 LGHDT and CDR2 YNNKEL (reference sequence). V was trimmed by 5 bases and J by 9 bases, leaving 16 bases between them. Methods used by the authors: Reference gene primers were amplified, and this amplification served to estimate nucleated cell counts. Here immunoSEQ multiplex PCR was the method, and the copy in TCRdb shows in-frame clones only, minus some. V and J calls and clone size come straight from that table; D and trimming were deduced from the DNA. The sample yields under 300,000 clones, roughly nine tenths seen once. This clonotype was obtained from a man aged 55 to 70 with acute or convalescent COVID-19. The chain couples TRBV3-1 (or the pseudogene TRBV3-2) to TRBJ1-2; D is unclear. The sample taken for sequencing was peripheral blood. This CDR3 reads CASSSGIRRSYTF. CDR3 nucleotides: TGTGCCAGCAGCTCCGGGATTCGCAGGAGCTACACCTTC.